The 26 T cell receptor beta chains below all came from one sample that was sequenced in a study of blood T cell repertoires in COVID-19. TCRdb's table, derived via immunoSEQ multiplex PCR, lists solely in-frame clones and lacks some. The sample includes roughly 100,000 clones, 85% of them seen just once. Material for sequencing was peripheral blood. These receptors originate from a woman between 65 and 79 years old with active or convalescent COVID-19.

CDR3 DNA: TGCGCCAGCAGCCCCGGACAGGATCCCTACGAGCAGTACTTC. This encodes CASSPGQDPYEQYF. The V call is TRBV5-1, the J call TRBJ2-7; TRBD1 aligns across 7 bases. V was pared by 4 bases and J by 2 bases, with 6 bases of the junction left unmatched. There are 14 residues in the CDR3. Germline V gene lookup returns CDR1 SGHRS and CDR2 YFSETQ.

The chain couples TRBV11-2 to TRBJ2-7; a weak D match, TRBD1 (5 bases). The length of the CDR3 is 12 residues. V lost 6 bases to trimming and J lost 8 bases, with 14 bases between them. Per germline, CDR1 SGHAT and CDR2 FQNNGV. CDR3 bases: TGTGCCAGCAGGTTGTGGTTGGACAAGCAGTACTTC. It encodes CASRLWLDKQYF.

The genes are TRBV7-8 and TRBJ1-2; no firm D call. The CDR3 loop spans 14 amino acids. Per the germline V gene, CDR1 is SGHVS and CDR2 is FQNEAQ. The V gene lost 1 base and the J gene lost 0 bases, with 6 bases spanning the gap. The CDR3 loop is CASSLVGANYGYTF. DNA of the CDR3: TGTGCCAGCAGCTTAGTTGGAGCTAACTATGGCTACACCTTC.

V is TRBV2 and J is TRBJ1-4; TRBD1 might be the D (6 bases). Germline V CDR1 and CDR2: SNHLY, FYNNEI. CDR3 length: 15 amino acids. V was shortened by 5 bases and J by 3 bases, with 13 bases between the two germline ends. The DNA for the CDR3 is TGTGCCAGCAGTCCCCTGGGGACATCTAATGAAAAACTGTTTTTT. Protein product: CASSPLGTSNEKLFF.

As DNA, the CDR3 is TGCGCCAGCAGCCAAGTTTACTATAATTCACCCCTCCACTTT. Residues: CASSQVYYNSPLHF. The chain combines TRBV4-3 with TRBJ1-6; no clear D gene. This CDR3 contains 14 residues. Germline values: CDR1 LGHNA, CDR2 YSLEER. The V end lost 1 base, the J end lost 3 bases, and 4 bases lay between the germline ends.

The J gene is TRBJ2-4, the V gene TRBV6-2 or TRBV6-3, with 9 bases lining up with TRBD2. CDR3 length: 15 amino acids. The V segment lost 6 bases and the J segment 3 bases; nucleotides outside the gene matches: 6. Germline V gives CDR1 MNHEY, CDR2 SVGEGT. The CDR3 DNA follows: TGTGCCAGCAGCGGCGGGGGGGCCGGCAAAAACATTCAGTACTTC. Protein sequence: CASSGGGAGKNIQYF.

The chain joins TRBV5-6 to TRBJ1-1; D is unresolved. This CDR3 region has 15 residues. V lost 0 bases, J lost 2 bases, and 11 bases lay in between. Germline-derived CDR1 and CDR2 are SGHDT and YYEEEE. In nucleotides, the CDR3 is TGTGCCAGCAGCTTGGGGGGAGGGAGCAACACTGAAGCTTTCTTT. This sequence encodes CASSLGGGSNTEAFF.

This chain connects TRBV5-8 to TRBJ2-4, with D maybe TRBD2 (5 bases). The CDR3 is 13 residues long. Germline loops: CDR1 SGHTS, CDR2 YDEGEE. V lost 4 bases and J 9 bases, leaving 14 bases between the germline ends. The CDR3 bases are TGTGCCAGCAGCATTGGACGTGGAGGCATTCAGTACTTC. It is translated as CASSIGRGGIQYF.

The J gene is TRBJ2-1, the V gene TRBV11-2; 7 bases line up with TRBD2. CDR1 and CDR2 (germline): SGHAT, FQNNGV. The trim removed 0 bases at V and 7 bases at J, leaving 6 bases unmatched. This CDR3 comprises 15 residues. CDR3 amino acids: CASSLERWGGNEQFF. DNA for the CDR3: TGTGCCAGCAGCTTAGAGCGGTGGGGGGGGAATGAGCAGTTCTTC.

The CDR3, as DNA: TGTGCCAGCAGCCGGGACAACAACTATGGCTACACCTTC. Amino acids: CASSRDNNYGYTF. V usage is TRBV9 and J usage is TRBJ1-2; TRBD1 might be the D (6 bases). Deletions cut 4 bases from V and 2 bases from J, with 9 bases between. The CDR3 covers 13 residues. The V gene's germline CDR1 is SGDLS and CDR2 YYNGEE.

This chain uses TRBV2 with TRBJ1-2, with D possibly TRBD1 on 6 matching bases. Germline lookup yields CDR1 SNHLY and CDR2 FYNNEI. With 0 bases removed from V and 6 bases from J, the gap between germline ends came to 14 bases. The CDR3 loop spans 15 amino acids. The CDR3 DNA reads TGTGCCAGCAGTGAAGCACAGGGCAATCGTAATGGCTACACCTTC. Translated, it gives CASSEAQGNRNGYTF.

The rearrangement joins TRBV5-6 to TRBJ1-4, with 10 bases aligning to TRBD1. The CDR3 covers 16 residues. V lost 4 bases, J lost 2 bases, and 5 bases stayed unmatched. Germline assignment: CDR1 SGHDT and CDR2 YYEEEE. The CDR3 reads CASSPRGQGTNEKLFF. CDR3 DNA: TGTGCCAGCAGCCCGAGGGGACAGGGGACTAATGAAAAACTGTTTTTT.

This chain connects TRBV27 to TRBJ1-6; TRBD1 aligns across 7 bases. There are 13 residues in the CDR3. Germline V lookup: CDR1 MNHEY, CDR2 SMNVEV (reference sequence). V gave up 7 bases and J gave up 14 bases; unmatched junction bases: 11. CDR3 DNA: TGTGCCAGCAAACGTAGACAGGGAAATTCCCTCCACTTT. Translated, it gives CASKRRQGNSLHF.

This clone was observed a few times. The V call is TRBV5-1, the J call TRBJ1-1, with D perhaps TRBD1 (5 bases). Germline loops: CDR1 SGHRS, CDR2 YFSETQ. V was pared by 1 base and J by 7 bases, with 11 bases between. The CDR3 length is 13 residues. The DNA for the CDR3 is TGCGCCAGCAGCTTGAGGGGTCGCGGTGAAGCTTTCTTT. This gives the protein CASSLRGRGEAFF.

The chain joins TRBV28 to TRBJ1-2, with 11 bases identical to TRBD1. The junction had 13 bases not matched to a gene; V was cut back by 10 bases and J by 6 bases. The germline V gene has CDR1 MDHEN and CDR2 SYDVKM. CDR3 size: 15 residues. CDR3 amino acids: CATNGQGAYSDGYTF. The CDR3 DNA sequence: TGTGCCACCAACGGACAGGGGGCCTATAGTGATGGCTACACCTTC.

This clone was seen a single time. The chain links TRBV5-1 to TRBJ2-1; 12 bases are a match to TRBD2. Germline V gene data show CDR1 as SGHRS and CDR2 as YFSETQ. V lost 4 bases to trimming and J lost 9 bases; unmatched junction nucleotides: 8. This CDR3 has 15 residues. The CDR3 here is CASSQTSGSRVEQFF. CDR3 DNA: TGCGCCAGCAGCCAGACTAGCGGGAGTCGCGTTGAGCAGTTCTTC.

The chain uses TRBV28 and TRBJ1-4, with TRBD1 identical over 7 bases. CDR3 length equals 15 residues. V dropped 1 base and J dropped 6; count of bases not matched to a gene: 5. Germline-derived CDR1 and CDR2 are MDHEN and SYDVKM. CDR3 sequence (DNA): TGTGCCAGCAGTTTATTCAGACAGGGACATGAAAAACTGTTTTTT. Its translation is CASSLFRQGHEKLFF. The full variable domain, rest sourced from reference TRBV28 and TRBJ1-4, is DVKVTQSSRYLVKRTGEKVFLECVQDMDHENMFWYRQDPGLGLRLIYFSYDVKMKEKGDIPEGYSVSREKKERFSLILESASTNQTSMYLCASSLFRQGHEKLFFGSGTQLSVL.

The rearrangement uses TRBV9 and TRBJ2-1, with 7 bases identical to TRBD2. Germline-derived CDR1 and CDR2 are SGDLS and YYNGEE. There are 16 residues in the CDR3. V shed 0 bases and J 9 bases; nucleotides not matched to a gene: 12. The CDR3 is CASSVASGPRSGEQFF. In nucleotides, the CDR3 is TGTGCCAGCAGCGTAGCTAGCGGCCCCCGAAGTGGTGAGCAGTTCTTC. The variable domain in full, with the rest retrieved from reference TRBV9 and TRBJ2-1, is DSGVTQTPKHLITATGQRVTLRCSPRSGDLSVYWYQQSLDQGLQFLIQYYNGEERAKGNILERFSAQQFPDLHSELNLSSLELGDSALYFCASSVASGPRSGEQFFGPGTRLTVL.

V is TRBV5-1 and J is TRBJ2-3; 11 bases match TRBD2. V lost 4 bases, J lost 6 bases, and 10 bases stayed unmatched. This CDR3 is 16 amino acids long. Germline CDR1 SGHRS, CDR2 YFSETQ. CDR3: CASSPRTSGLGDTQYF. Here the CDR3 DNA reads TGCGCCAGCAGCCCAAGGACTAGCGGGTTGGGGGATACGCAGTATTTT.

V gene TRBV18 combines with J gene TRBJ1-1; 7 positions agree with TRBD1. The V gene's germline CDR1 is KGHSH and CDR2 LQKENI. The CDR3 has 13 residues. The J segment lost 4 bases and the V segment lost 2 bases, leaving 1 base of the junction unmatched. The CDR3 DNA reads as TGTGCCAGCTCACCAGCAGGGGGCACTGAAGCTTTCTTT. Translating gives CASSPAGGTEAFF.

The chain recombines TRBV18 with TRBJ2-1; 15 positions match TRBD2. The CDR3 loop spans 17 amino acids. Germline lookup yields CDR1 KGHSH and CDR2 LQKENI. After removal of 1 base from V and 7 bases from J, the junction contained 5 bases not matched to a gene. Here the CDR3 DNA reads TGTGCCAGCTCACCACGGAGGACTAGCGGGGGGGGTAATGAGCAGTTCTTC. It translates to CASSPRRTSGGGNEQFF.

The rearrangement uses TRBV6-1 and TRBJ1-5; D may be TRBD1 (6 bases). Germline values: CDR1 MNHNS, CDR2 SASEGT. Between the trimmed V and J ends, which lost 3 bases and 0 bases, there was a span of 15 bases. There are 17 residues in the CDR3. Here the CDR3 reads CASSDPGVRLSNQPQHF. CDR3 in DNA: TGTGCCAGCAGTGACCCAGGGGTGCGGCTTAGCAATCAGCCCCAGCATTTT.

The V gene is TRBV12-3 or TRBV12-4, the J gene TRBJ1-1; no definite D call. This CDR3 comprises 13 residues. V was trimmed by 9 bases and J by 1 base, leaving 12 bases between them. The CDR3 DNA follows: TGTGCCAGTTTTAAAGGGAGGAACACTGAAGCTTTCTTT. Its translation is CASFKGRNTEAFF.

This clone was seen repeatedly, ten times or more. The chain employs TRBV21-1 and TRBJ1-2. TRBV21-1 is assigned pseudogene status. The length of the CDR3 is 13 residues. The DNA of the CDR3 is TGTGCCAGCAGCAATGGCCCCCAGCGTGGCTACACCTTC. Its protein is CASSNGPQRGYTF.

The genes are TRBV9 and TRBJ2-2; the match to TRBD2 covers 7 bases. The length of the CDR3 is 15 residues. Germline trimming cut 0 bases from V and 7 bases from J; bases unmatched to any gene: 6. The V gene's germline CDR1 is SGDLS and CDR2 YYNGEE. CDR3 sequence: CASSVGGGPVGELFF. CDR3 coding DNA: TGTGCCAGCAGCGTAGGGGGAGGGCCGGTCGGGGAGCTGTTTTTT.

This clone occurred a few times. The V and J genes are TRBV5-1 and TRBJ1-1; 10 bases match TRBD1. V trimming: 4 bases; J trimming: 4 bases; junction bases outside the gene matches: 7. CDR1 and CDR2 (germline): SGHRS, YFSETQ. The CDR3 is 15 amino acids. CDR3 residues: CASSSRDRGGTEAFF. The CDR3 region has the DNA TGCGCCAGCAGCAGCCGGGACAGGGGCGGCACTGAAGCTTTCTTT.